A selection of T cell receptor beta chains follows, all from one sample in a study of identical twins. Each CDR3 protein gets one entry after TCRdb re-called the 5' RACE reads with MiXCR. The sample contains over 500,000 distinct CDR3 sequences, about 20% of which appear only once. These data also featured in a second study, about T cells expressing NK-cell markers.

Source material: CD4+ T cells sorted from blood. Receptor source: a woman aged 18-29 years in good health. Both conserved end residues are trimmed from each CDR3. Fields, in order: J gene, V gene, CDR3 protein.

>TRBJ1-3|TRBV2
ASSAPSDRGNTIY
>TRBJ1-2|TRBV20-1
SATNRGKGGYT
>TRBJ1-1|TRBV7-2
ASSGGLANTEAF
>TRBJ1-1|TRBV20-1
SARVAGLYDTEAF
>TRBJ2-3|TRBV6-5
ASSYGTGADTQY
>TRBJ2-1|TRBV4-3
ASSIETLSGSHHNEQF
>TRBJ2-1|TRBV20-1
SASLYNEQF
>TRBJ1-6|TRBV3-1
ASKLEGQAAGSPLH
>TRBJ2-5|TRBV7-6
ASSLAGGAGVVTQY
>TRBJ2-1|TRBV25-1
ASSAGEYNEQF
>TRBJ2-1|TRBV15
ATSREASGRAFGEQF
>TRBJ2-5|TRBV20-1
SASTGLKETQY
>TRBJ2-7|TRBV10-3
AISPGYEGEQY
>TRBJ2-5|TRBV12-3/TRBV12-4
ASSFGGATQY
>TRBJ2-1|TRBV2
ASRARLAGGKNEQF
>TRBJ2-1|TRBV28
ASRRPPQTGYQF
>TRBJ1-2|TRBV24-1
ATSDRRGAYT
>TRBJ1-3|TRBV5-1
ASSLGGNTIY
>TRBJ2-7|TRBV7-2
ASSLSTSGTRRYEQY
>TRBJ1-1|TRBV7-9
ASSLGPIRNTEAF